The rows below give T cell receptor beta chains drawn from one sample of a study of PD-L1 blockade in urothelial cancer. This table comes from immunoSEQ multiplex PCR, and its TCRdb copy is limited to in-frame clones, with some not included. The table lists 71,000 or so clones, about 89% of them singletons. This sample comprised PBMCs, obtained around atezolizumab (anti-PD-L1) treatment. Receptor source: a man aged 55 to 70 with urothelial cancer. Each CDR3 is given with its conserved first and last residue. Each record gives: J gene, V gene, clone size, CDR3 protein. Rows give clone size only sometimes, using once, few, many, or a class for an expanded clone.

J gene: TRBJ2-1
V gene: TRBV9
clone size: -
CDR3 protein: CASSPHPPSGSYNEQFF

J gene: TRBJ2-7
V gene: TRBV5-6
clone size: once
CDR3 protein: CASSPGQDEQYF

J gene: TRBJ2-7
V gene: TRBV6-5
clone size: -
CDR3 protein: CASSPGLAGKYEQYF

J gene: TRBJ2-7
V gene: TRBV23-1
clone size: few
CDR3 protein: CASSQSSPQGDEQYF

J gene: TRBJ2-7
V gene: TRBV11-3
clone size: -
CDR3 protein: CASSASGTGRYEQYF

J gene: TRBJ2-3
V gene: TRBV28
clone size: -
CDR3 protein: CASNGGTSGTDTQYF

J gene: TRBJ1-2
V gene: TRBV7-8
clone size: once
CDR3 protein: CASSFLGQGHTNYGYTF

J gene: TRBJ2-5
V gene: TRBV5-1
clone size: -
CDR3 protein: CASSFSRETQYF

J gene: TRBJ2-6
V gene: TRBV7-3
clone size: -
CDR3 protein: CASSWTGDTSGANVLTF

J gene: TRBJ2-2
V gene: TRBV6-5
clone size: -
CDR3 protein: CASRAQGASTGELFF

J gene: TRBJ2-5
V gene: TRBV5-4
clone size: -
CDR3 protein: CASSLGGGGRKTQYF

J gene: TRBJ1-6
V gene: TRBV13
clone size: -
CDR3 protein: CASSLQNSPLHF

J gene: TRBJ1-1
V gene: TRBV30
clone size: few
CDR3 protein: CAWILGQGKAFF

J gene: TRBJ1-3
V gene: TRBV18
clone size: -
CDR3 protein: CASSPDPLTAVDF

J gene: TRBJ1-1
V gene: TRBV2
clone size: -
CDR3 protein: CASSGEMNTEAFF

J gene: TRBJ1-1
V gene: TRBV5-1
clone size: -
CDR3 protein: CASSLGTGVNTEAFF

J gene: TRBJ2-3
V gene: TRBV7-6
clone size: -
CDR3 protein: CASSPGGRTDTQYF

J gene: TRBJ1-4
V gene: TRBV6-5
clone size: -
CDR3 protein: CASSSQQISTNEKLFF

J gene: TRBJ2-7
V gene: TRBV10-3
clone size: -
CDR3 protein: CAISSDRALYEQYF

J gene: TRBJ2-7
V gene: TRBV20-1
clone size: -
CDR3 protein: CSARPAYEQYF

J gene: TRBJ2-7
V gene: TRBV5-6
clone size: few
CDR3 protein: CASSFPSGSSYEQYF

J gene: TRBJ1-1
V gene: TRBV6-5
clone size: -
CDR3 protein: CASSWRDRANTEAFF

J gene: TRBJ1-2
V gene: TRBV7-6
clone size: -
CDR3 protein: CASSSRTGGSYYGYTF

J gene: TRBJ2-7
V gene: TRBV14
clone size: -
CDR3 protein: CASSQRPGRGHYEQYF

J gene: TRBJ2-2
V gene: TRBV7-2
clone size: -
CDR3 protein: CASSLGLAMTGELFF

J gene: TRBJ2-6
V gene: TRBV28
clone size: -
CDR3 protein: CASSSLTGQGTF

J gene: TRBJ2-7
V gene: TRBV19
clone size: -
CDR3 protein: CASGTSGTSYEQYF

J gene: TRBJ2-3
V gene: TRBV5-8
clone size: -
CDR3 protein: CASSLYSSGGGTDTQYF